This section outlines one TCR beta chain sequence together with its context. This clone is a singleton in its sample. Its target antigen remains unknown. The input lacks base qualities; no much larger clone sits a single base away. Using the deep immunoSEQ assay, multiplex PCR amplified TCR CDR3 regions from genomic DNA. For each cell subset, the extracted genomic DNA was distributed evenly across all wells of several immunoSEQ 96-well plates, and each plate served as one replicate. For sorted subsets, each replicate PCR was loaded with 150 to 250 ng genomic DNA, equivalent to 25,000 to 35,000 T cell genomes. Purified libraries were measured with a Qubit 3.0 fluorometer, size-checked on a Bioanalyzer 2100, and measured again with the KAPA Library Quantification kit. Every immunoSEQ 96-well plate was sequenced on a dedicated single-read 150-cycle Illumina NextSeq 550 flow cell. The original pipeline was this. Because the immunoSEQ output held only junctional sequences and lacked quality scores, the filtering could not match the filtering applied to full-length reads. To assign V/J genes and CDR3, sequences were annotated against IMGT germline references using PyIR, a Python wrapper for IgBLAST v1.9. Reads were filtered out if the reads had weak V/J assignments (E-value above 1e-6), no CDR3, stop codons, out-of-frame junctions, or ambiguous translated residues. V3J clonotypes were defined as sequences sharing an identical inferred V gene, J gene, and CDR3 amino acid sequence. Percentage overlap between repertoires was computed as shared unique clonotypes divided by the size of the smaller repertoire. Three approaches were used to assess repertoire richness: RTK rarefaction, the Chao1 estimator, and Recon v2.1 estimates of unobserved clonotypes. Generation probabilities for all TCRbeta clonotypes obtained by the gDNA method from a handful of donors were computed using OLGA. The source is immuneACCESS, and TCRdb retained only in-frame sequences with V and J called. Part of the clones is not carried over; for the studies checked, unresolved V genes explain less than half of this, and the remainder is unexplained. The DNA gave D and trimming, while V, J and clone size come from that table. For this sample the table gives 2 million to 2.5 million clones, of which approximately 95% were detected only once. The ten most abundant clones make up around 0.13% of the sample.

Donors were healthy HIV-negative adults with no recently reported acute infections or vaccinations. All donors were Caucasian adults living in Nashville, Tennessee, USA. CD4+ T cells were enriched by magnetic negative selection; naive cells were then positively selected on CD45RA, and the negative fraction formed the memory subset. Blood was collected by leukapheresis, and PBMCs were isolated by Ficoll-Histopaque density gradient centrifugation and then cryopreserved in liquid nitrogen vapor phase. Analytical flow cytometry was used to check the purity and quantity of each magnetically sorted T cell population. From each sorted fraction, genomic DNA was isolated and quantified by UV absorbance on a Nanodrop 2000c. The data stem from a study of shared clonotypes between healthy human individuals (dated by TCRdb to 2020 to 2021). For context, the study as a whole: Three men and two women, aged 18 to 49 years, made up the cohort. Per donor, three plates each were used for CD4 naive and CD4 memory, two for CD8 naive, and one for CD8 memory. Blood TCR repertoires of roughly five healthy adults were deeply sequenced to estimate repertoire size and the extent of clonotype sharing between individuals. Libraries were prepared and TCR repertoires were sequenced by different laboratories using diverse techniques, in order to increase sequencing depth and limit assay-specific biases. Each donor's leukapheresis produced roughly between roughly 0.94 and 9.5 billion PBMCs. General study outcomes and caveats: Even with the large sequencing depth, rarefaction of the sorted-subset datasets indicated that sequencing was incomplete. Sampling was restricted to blood, and TCR repertoires in tissue are likely to differ from TCR repertoires in blood. Compared with non-shared clonotypes, the clonotypes found in all four sorted-subset donors had higher generation probabilities. When several donors were compared, the shared fraction of clonotypes was around 4.6% for naive CD4, over 3% for naive CD8, 2.3% for memory CD4, and around 0.4% for memory CD8. Naive subsets generally had larger estimated clonotype richness than memory subsets did. Pairwise subsampling led to the expectation that sequencing depth would affect the degree of clonotype sharing among donors. Because the study included only a small number of donors, the genetic and exposure-history diversity represented was limited.

From the cysteine up to the phenylalanine, the CDR3 has a length of 15 residues. Only the CDR3 DNA stays, 45 bases, in frame from base 1. For this chain, trimming is 0 bases at the V end and 9 bases at the J end, and the number of junction bases without a gene match is 6. Taken from the germline V gene, the CDR1 and CDR2 loops are SGHAT and FQNNGV. The sequencing sample was made of naive CD4+ T cells sorted from blood. Explained via the paper, the cell subset or site label denotes: CD45RA+ positively selected. This receptor was taken from a man between 18 and 35 years old in good health. The rearrangement combines TRBV11-2 with TRBJ2-3; the central 10 bases match TRBD2. The CDR3 loop reads CASSLEAGGIGTQYF. The sequenced DNA is TGTGCCAGCAGCTTAGAAGCGGGGGGGATTGGGACGCAGTATTTT.